Following are 20 T cell receptor beta chains from one sample sequenced in a study of blood T cell repertoires in COVID-19. Clones were read by immunoSEQ multiplex PCR, and TCRdb kept only the in-frame ones, dropping some. The sample comprises approximately 120,000 clones, roughly 90% of which are singletons, and 6.5% to 9% rests with the top ten. The sequenced sample consisted of peripheral blood. These TCRs come from a man between 45 and 60 years old with acute or convalescent COVID-19.

The chain joins TRBV6-1 to TRBJ1-5; D gene uncertain. Per the germline V gene, CDR1 is MNHNS and CDR2 is SASEGT. This CDR3 region has 13 residues. V was pared by 3 bases and J by 5 bases, with 8 bases between. CDR3 in DNA: TGTGCCAGCAGTGAGAGGCGGGATCAGCCCCAGCATTTT. This gives the protein CASSERRDQPQHF.

The DNA of the CDR3 is TGTGCCAGCAGTCCCGGGCCCCGGGGGACCGGGGAGCTGTTTTTT. Translation: CASSPGPRGTGELFF. V usage is TRBV6-5 and J usage is TRBJ2-2; TRBD2 is a possible D gene (6 bases). The CDR3 is 15 residues long. V shed 5 bases and J shed 5 bases, with 15 bases lying between them. CDR1 MNHEY and CDR2 SVGAGI come from the germline V gene.

V gene TRBV2 combines with J gene TRBJ2-3, with 8 bases identical to TRBD1. Germline V lookup: CDR1 SNHLY, CDR2 FYNNEI. The CDR3 runs to 14 residues. V was pared by 3 bases and J by 6 bases, with 5 bases of the junction left unmatched. This CDR3 reads CASSENRGWDTQYF. As DNA, the CDR3 is TGTGCCAGCAGTGAGAACAGGGGGTGGGATACGCAGTATTTT. The complete variable domain, with remaining parts taken from reference TRBV2 and TRBJ2-3, reads EPEVTQTPSHQVTQMGQEVILRCVPISNHLYFYWYRQILGQKVEFLVSFYNNEISEKSEIFDDQFSVERPDGSNFTLKIRSTKLEDSAMYFCASSENRGWDTQYFGPGTRLTVL.

The chain couples TRBV5-1 to TRBJ2-3, with a weak D call TRBD1 (5 bases). The CDR3 extends over 14 amino acids. V was clipped by 8 bases and J by 2 bases, with 15 bases between them. The germline V gene has CDR1 SGHRS and CDR2 YFSETQ. The CDR3 spells CASRTTAPTDTQYF. In DNA, the CDR3 is TGCGCCAGTAGGACGACAGCTCCCACAGATACGCAGTATTTT.

CDR3 protein: CASSKQGNEQFF. Here the CDR3 DNA reads TGTGCCAGCAGTAAACAGGGGAATGAGCAGTTCTTC. V is TRBV6-5 and J is TRBJ2-1, with 7 bases fitting TRBD1. There are 12 residues in the CDR3. Trimming took 5 bases from V and 7 from J; bases not matched to a gene: 2. Germline V gene sequence: CDR1 MNHEY, CDR2 SVGAGI.

CDR3 in DNA: TGTGCCAGCAGTTCCTGGACTAGCGGTAACACCGGGGAGCTGTTTTTT. It encodes CASSSWTSGNTGELFF. The chain couples TRBV27 to TRBJ2-2; 10 nucleotides line up with TRBD2. The CDR3 extends over 16 amino acids. The ends lost 4 bases at V and 2 bases at J; junction bases unmatched: 4. The germline gives CDR1 MNHEY, CDR2 SMNVEV (reference sequence).

CDR3 in DNA: TGTGCCATCAGTGAGACAGGTTCAAGCTCTGGAAACACCATATATTTT. Its translation is CAISETGSSSGNTIYF. The J gene is TRBJ1-3, the V gene TRBV10-3; a weak D match, TRBD1 (5 bases). There are 16 residues in the CDR3. The V gene lost 2 bases and the J gene lost 0 bases, with 11 bases spanning the gap. The germline CDR1 and CDR2 sequences are ENHRY and SYGVKD.

This clone was observed once. The chain combines TRBV29-1 with TRBJ2-5; the match to TRBD2 covers 10 bases. Trimming cost V 8 bases and J 5 bases; bases outside gene matches: 8. The germline V gene has CDR1 SQVTM and CDR2 ANQGSEA. The CDR3 is made up of 13 amino acids. In nucleotides, the CDR3 is TGCAGCACCTCCCCGACTAGCGGGGAGACCCAGTACTTC. Translated, it gives CSTSPTSGETQYF.

The genes are TRBV9 and TRBJ2-7, with a possible D match to TRBD1 (6 bases). CDR3 size: 15 residues. The germline V gene encodes CDR1 SGDLS and CDR2 YYNGEE. The V end was cut by 3 bases, the J end by 4 bases, with 17 bases between. For the CDR3, the DNA is TGTGCCAGCAGCGAGAGGACAGACGGTGGATACGAGCAGTACTTC. Translating gives CASSERTDGGYEQYF. Complete variable domain (other parts from reference TRBV9 and TRBJ2-7): DSGVTQTPKHLITATGQRVTLRCSPRSGDLSVYWYQQSLDQGLQFLIQYYNGEERAKGNILERFSAQQFPDLHSELNLSSLELGDSALYFCASSERTDGGYEQYFGPGTRLTVT.

The table lists this clone with a count of one. V gene TRBV5-1 combines with J gene TRBJ2-1; perhaps TRBD2 as D (6 bases). The V gene's germline CDR1 is SGHRS and CDR2 YFSETQ. The CDR3 covers 16 residues. V gave up 5 bases and J gave up 0 bases, with 15 bases separating them. The CDR3 sequence is CASRTRSGGSYNEQFF. CDR3 DNA sequence: TGCGCCAGCAGGACCCGTAGCGGAGGCTCCTACAATGAGCAGTTCTTC.

The CDR3 protein is CASSQTSGQRGTQYF. The CDR3 nucleotides are TGTGCCAGCAGCCAGACTAGCGGACAAAGAGGTACCCAGTACTTC. This chain links TRBV3-1 (or the pseudogene TRBV3-2) with TRBJ2-5; 9 bases agree with TRBD2. Trimming took 3 bases from V and 8 from J; bases not matched to a gene: 10. CDR3 length equals 15 residues. Per germline, CDR1 LGHDT and CDR2 YNNKEL (reference sequence).

V usage is TRBV4-1 and J usage is TRBJ1-5, with 8 bases fitting TRBD1. The length of the CDR3 is 14 residues. J lost 1 base, V lost 4 bases, and 0 bases had no gene match. From germline, CDR1 is MGHRA and CDR2 YSYEKL. CDR3 amino acids: CASSRQGSNQPQHF. CDR3 in DNA: TGCGCCAGCAGCCGACAGGGGAGCAATCAGCCCCAGCATTTT.

The chain is built from TRBV5-1 and TRBJ1-2; TRBD1 might be the D (6 bases). V shed 0 bases and J shed 4 bases, with 7 bases lying between them. Per the germline V gene, CDR1 is SGHRS and CDR2 is YFSETQ. This CDR3 spans 13 amino acids. The CDR3 DNA reads as TGCGCCAGCAGCTTGGGGACAGTCTATGGCTACACCTTC. This codes for CASSLGTVYGYTF. The entire variable domain, with the rest obtained from reference TRBV5-1 and TRBJ1-2, is as follows: KAGVTQTPRYLIKTRGQQVTLSCSPISGHRSVSWYQQTPGQGLQFLFEYFSETQRNKGNFPGRFSGRQFSNSRSEMNVSTLELGDSALYLCASSLGTVYGYTFGSGTRLTVV.

In this sample, this clone turned up once. This chain uses TRBV25-1 with TRBJ2-7, with 10 bases aligning to TRBD2. This CDR3 is built from 16 residues. The ends lost 3 bases at V and 7 bases at J; junction bases unmatched: 12. Germline values: CDR1 MGHDK, CDR2 SYGVNS. The CDR3, as DNA: TGTGCCAGCAGTGACCTAGCGGGAGTCCCTCCCGGGGAGCAGTACTTC. Translated, it gives CASSDLAGVPPGEQYF.

The rearrangement joins TRBV3-1 (or the pseudogene TRBV3-2) to TRBJ2-1; 11 bases map to TRBD2. V dropped 4 bases and J dropped 3; count of bases not matched to a gene: 23. The germline V gene has CDR1 LGHDT and CDR2 YNNKEL (reference sequence). This CDR3 is built from 22 residues. CDR3 DNA: TGTGCCAGCAGCCCCTACGGGCCAGTGAGATCTAGCGGGAGGTCTTACTACAATGAGCAGTTCTTC. Translation: CASSPYGPVRSSGRSYYNEQFF.

V gene TRBV7-7 combines with J gene TRBJ2-2; maybe TRBD1 (6 bases). Germline CDR1 is SSHAT and CDR2 is FNYEAQ (reference sequence). This CDR3 comprises 16 residues. Between the trimmed V and J ends, which lost 6 bases and 0 bases, there was a span of 14 bases. CDR3 protein: CASSKQGTANTGELFF. Written as DNA, the CDR3 is TGTGCCAGCAGTAAACAGGGTACCGCGAACACCGGGGAGCTGTTTTTT.

The chain recombines TRBV5-4 with TRBJ2-5; D unresolved. The germline V and J ends were trimmed by 0 bases and 5 bases, with 20 bases remaining between them. The CDR3 spans 17 residues. Germline V gene sequence: CDR1 SGHNT, CDR2 YYREEE (reference sequence). This chain's CDR3 is CASSLAGSMRIVETQYF. Here the CDR3 DNA reads TGTGCCAGCAGCTTGGCGGGTAGTATGAGGATAGTCGAGACCCAGTACTTC.

The rearrangement uses TRBV19 and TRBJ1-1, with D unclear. Per the germline V gene, CDR1 is LNHDA and CDR2 is SQIVND (reference sequence). The length of the CDR3 is 12 residues. Deletions cut 7 bases from V and 1 base from J, with 7 bases between. CDR3 protein: CASTRENTEAFF. The CDR3 nucleotides are TGTGCCAGTACTCGGGAGAACACTGAAGCTTTCTTT. The whole variable domain, filled in from reference TRBV19 and TRBJ1-1, reads DGGITQSPKYLFRKEGQNVTLSCEQNLNHDAMYWYRQDPGQGLRLIYYSQIVNDFQKGDIAEGYSVSREKKESFPLTVTSAQKNPTAFYLCASTRENTEAFFGQGTRLTVV.

The chain couples TRBV24-1 to TRBJ2-3; the match to TRBD2 covers 10 bases. With 9 bases clipped from V and 0 bases from J, the junction kept 2 bases outside the gene matches. The CDR3 totals 14 residues. Per germline, CDR1 KGHDR and CDR2 SFDVKD. The DNA for the CDR3 is TGTGCCACCTGGACTAGCGGTAGCACAGATACGCAGTATTTT. The encoded protein is CATWTSGSTDTQYF.

The chain links TRBV24-1 to TRBJ2-5; D perhaps matches TRBD2 (5 bases). This CDR3 contains 14 residues. From germline, CDR1 is KGHDR and CDR2 SFDVKD. V lost 7 bases and J 2 bases, leaving 13 bases between the germline ends. The DNA for the CDR3 is TGTGCCACCAGCAAAGAGGGCGGGCAAGAGACCCAGTACTTC. This codes for CATSKEGGQETQYF.